Presented here are 5 T cell receptor beta chains from one specimen sequenced in a study of quantifying T cell responses using KT2 cells. Overall study context: TCR alpha and beta constant-region primers primed reverse transcription of RNA.

An oligo carrying a UMI was ligated to the cDNA 3' end. First-round PCR used approximately 4 cycles and beta primers RC1.1 and RC1.2 covering TRBC1 and TRBC2. TCRdb reanalysed the UMI-ligation and nested PCR reads using MiXCR and keeps one entry per CDR3 protein. Of 39,000 or so distinct CDR3 sequences listed, over 15% are singletons. The sample consisted of PBMCs spiked with cells of the T cell clone KT2. The receptor set was obtained from a human donor.

V gene TRBV4-1 combines with J gene TRBJ2-7, with TRBD2 matching 8 bases. This CDR3 has 15 residues. From germline, CDR1 is MGHRA and CDR2 YSYEKL. The J segment lost 7 bases and the V segment lost 0 bases, leaving 8 bases of the junction unmatched. Written as DNA, the CDR3 is TGCGCCAGCAGCCAAGATCCAGCGGGAGATGGTGAGCAGTACTTC. It codes for CASSQDPAGDGEQYF.

This clonotype occurred many times. The J gene is TRBJ2-7, the V gene TRBV29-1, with D perhaps TRBD1 or TRBD2 (5 bases each). CDR3 size: 13 residues. The V gene's germline CDR1 is SQVTM and CDR2 ANQGSEA. Deletions cut 1 base from V and 6 bases from J, with 13 bases between. CDR3 amino acids: CSVEGGSLREQYF. CDR3 nucleotide sequence: TGCAGCGTTGAAGGGGGGTCCTTACGCGAGCAGTACTTC.

The table lists this clonotype with a few counts. The chain is built from TRBV4-1 and TRBJ2-4; D is perhaps TRBD1 (5 bases). CDR1 is MGHRA, CDR2 YSYEKL, per germline. The CDR3 runs to 16 residues. Trimming cost V 0 bases and J 0 bases, with 9 bases left between them. CDR3 region: CASSQDQGIAKNIQYF. In nucleotides, the CDR3 is TGCGCCAGCAGCCAAGACCAGGGAATAGCCAAAAACATTCAGTACTTC.

This clonotype was recorded many times. The CDR3 region is CSASRSQGAGEKLFF. The CDR3 DNA is TGCAGTGCCTCAAGGTCCCAGGGGGCTGGGGAAAAACTGTTTTTT. This chain uses TRBV20-1 with TRBJ1-4, with 8 bases that match TRBD1. Trimming at V came to 6 bases and at J to 8 bases, leaving 14 bases not matched to a gene. Germline CDR1 DFQATT, CDR2 SNEGSKA (reference sequence). There are 15 residues in the CDR3.

The J gene is TRBJ1-2, the V gene TRBV7-9; D is undetermined. This CDR3 comprises 14 residues. Germline CDR1 SEHNR, CDR2 FQNEAQ (reference sequence). The germline V and J ends were trimmed by 1 base and 4 bases, with 10 bases remaining between them. The CDR3: CASSLDLAGYGYTF. As DNA, the CDR3 is TGTGCCAGCAGCTTAGACCTAGCAGGCTATGGCTACACCTTC.